This note documents a single T cell receptor beta chain sequence. The antigen is not known. This may be a read error, as it is one base from a much larger clone. The CDR3 runs 17 residues. Germline V gene data show CDR1 as MNHEY and CDR2 as SVGAGI. This specimen comes from a study of T cells in Graves' hyperthyroidism and ophthalmopathy. Using RNA transcripts as the source, TCR beta CDR3 regions were amplified. In the first-round RT-PCR of the TCR CDR3, the HTBI primer set was used. TCRdb used MiXCR to reprocess the multiplex PCR reads, holding one entry per CDR3 protein. The sample has 200,000 to 250,000 distinct CDR3 sequences, about 17% seen once; the top ten hold around 26%. Study results and caveats: The model's output predicted ophthalmopathy at a median of about 5.9 months prior to onset.

The sequence came from a woman between 18 and 29 years old with Graves' ophthalmopathy. This chain joins TRBV6-5 and TRBJ2-1, with 11 bases fitting TRBD2. The sample comprised blood. CDR3: CAGSYHRSGREYNEQFF. Written as DNA, the CDR3 is TGTGCCGGCAGTTACCATCGTAGCGGGAGGGAATACAATGAGCAGTTCTTC.